The T cell receptor beta chain described here comes from a study of T-cell memory formation after mild COVID-19. Turning to the study itself: TCR clusters were mostly donor specific.

In TCRdb, the 5' RACE reads were re-called with MiXCR into one record per CDR3 protein. The data contain hundreds of thousands of distinct CDR3 sequences, roughly 15% of them singletons. This CDR3 contains 16 residues. V lost 1 base and J 3 bases, leaving 14 bases between the germline ends. Germline V gene data show CDR1 as LNHDA and CDR2 as SQIVND (reference sequence). Study-level results: Day 15 to 85 contracting clones showed balanced CD4/CD8; later expanders leaned CD4+.

In its sample, this clonotype was seen a few times. Its antigen is undetermined. The rearrangement links TRBV19 to TRBJ2-3; tentatively, D is TRBD2 (7 bases). The TCR comes from a young man who had mild COVID-19 (a few samples of this study predate the infection). Cell type and time point are not known. Specimen: PBMCs or a T cell subset sorted from them (not recorded which). The CDR3 DNA reads as TGTGCCAGTAGTATAGTGGCGGGGGCGAGAACAGATACGCAGTATTTT. Its protein is CASSIVAGARTDTQYF.